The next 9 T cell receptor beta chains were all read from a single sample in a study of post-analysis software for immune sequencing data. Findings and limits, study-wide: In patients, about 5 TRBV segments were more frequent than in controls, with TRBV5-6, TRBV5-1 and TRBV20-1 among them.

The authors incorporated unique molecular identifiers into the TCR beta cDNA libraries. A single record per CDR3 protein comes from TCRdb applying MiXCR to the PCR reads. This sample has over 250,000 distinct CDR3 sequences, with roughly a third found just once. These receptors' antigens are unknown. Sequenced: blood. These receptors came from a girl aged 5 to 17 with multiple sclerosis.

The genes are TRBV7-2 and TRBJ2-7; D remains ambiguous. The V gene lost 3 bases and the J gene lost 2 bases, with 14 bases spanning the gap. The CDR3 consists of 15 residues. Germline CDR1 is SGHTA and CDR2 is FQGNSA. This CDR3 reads CASSFGVLGAYEQYF. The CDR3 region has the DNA TGTGCCAGCAGCTTCGGCGTTCTCGGTGCCTACGAGCAGTACTTC.

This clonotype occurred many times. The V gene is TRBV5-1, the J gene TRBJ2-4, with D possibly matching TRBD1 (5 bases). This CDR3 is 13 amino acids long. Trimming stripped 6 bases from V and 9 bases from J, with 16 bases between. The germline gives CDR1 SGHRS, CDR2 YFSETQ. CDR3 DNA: TGCGCCAGCACAGGGCTAGATGGGGCCATTCAGTACTTC. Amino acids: CASTGLDGAIQYF.

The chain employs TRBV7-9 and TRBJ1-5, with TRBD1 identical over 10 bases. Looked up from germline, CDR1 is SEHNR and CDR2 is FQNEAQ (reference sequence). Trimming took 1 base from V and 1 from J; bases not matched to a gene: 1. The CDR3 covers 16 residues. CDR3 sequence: CASSLGTGGSNQPQHF. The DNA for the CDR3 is TGTGCCAGCAGCTTAGGGACAGGGGGAAGCAATCAGCCCCAGCATTTT.

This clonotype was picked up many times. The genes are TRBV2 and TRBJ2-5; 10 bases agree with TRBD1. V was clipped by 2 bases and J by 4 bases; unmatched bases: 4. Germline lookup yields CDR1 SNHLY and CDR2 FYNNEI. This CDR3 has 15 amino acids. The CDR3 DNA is TGTGCCAGCAGTGAAATCGGGACAGGGGCAGAGACCCAGTACTTC. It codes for CASSEIGTGAETQYF.

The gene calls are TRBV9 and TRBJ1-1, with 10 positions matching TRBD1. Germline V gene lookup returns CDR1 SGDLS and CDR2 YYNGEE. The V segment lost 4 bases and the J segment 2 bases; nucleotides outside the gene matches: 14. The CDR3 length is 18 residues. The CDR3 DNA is TGTGCCAGCAGCACCGGCCCCCGGGACAGGGGTCTTAACACTGAAGCTTTCTTT. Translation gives CASSTGPRDRGLNTEAFF.

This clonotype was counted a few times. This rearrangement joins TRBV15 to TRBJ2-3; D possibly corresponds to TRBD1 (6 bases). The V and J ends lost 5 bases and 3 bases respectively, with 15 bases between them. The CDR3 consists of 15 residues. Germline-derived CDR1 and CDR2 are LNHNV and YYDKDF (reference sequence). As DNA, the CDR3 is TGTGCCACCAGCGGCACCAGGGGTTGGACAGATACGCAGTATTTT. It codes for CATSGTRGWTDTQYF.

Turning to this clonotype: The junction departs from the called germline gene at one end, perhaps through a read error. CDR3 in amino acids: CASSLEGGYDYTF. The CDR3 DNA is TGTGCCAGCAGCTTAGAAGGAGGCTATGACTACACCTTC. The chain uses TRBV7-3 and TRBJ1-2; D unresolved. This CDR3 has 13 amino acids. Per germline, CDR1 SGHTA and CDR2 FQGTGA.

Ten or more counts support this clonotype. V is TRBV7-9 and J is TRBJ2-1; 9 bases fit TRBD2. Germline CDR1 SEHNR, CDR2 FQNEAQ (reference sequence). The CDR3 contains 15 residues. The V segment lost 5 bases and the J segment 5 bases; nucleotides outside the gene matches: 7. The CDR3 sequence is CASSPRLAENNEQFF. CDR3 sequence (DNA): TGTGCCAGCAGCCCAAGACTAGCGGAAAACAATGAGCAGTTCTTC.

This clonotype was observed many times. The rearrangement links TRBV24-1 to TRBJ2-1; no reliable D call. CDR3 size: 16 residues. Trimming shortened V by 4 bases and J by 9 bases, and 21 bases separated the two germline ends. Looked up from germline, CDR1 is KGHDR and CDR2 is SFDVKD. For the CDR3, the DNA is TGTGCCACCAGTGACAGGACCGGGCGAGTCGGCCCTGAGCAGTTCTTC. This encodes CATSDRTGRVGPEQFF.